These 6 T cell receptor beta chains were sequenced from one sample in a study of early T cells in non-severe SARS-CoV-2 infection. MiXCR, applied by TCRdb to the 5' RACE reads, yields one record per CDR3 protein. The table records about 42,000 distinct CDR3 sequences, roughly 7.1% of them present only once. The sample taken for sequencing was whole blood. The receptors were gathered from an adult who was a healthcare worker with PCR-confirmed SARS-CoV-2 infection or an uninfected control (not recorded which).

This clonotype occurred many times. The V call is TRBV10-3, the J call TRBJ2-3, with TRBD1 matching 7 bases. V was clipped by 2 bases and J by 2 bases; unmatched bases: 7. The CDR3 runs 16 residues. Per the germline V gene, CDR1 is ENHRY and CDR2 is SYGVKD. In nucleotides, the CDR3 is TGTGCCATCAGTGAGCCCGGACAGGCCCCCACAGATACGCAGTATTTT. Protein: CAISEPGQAPTDTQYF.

This chain joins TRBV15 and TRBJ1-1; D ambiguous. The CDR3 has 12 residues. The ends were cut back, 0 bases at V and 1 base at J, with 0 bases in the middle. Germline loops: CDR1 LNHNV, CDR2 YYDKDF (reference sequence). The chain's CDR3 is CATSRENTEAFF. The CDR3 nucleotides read TGTGCCACCAGCAGAGAGAACACTGAAGCTTTCTTT.

This clonotype has more than one count but fewer than ten. The chain uses TRBV12-3 or TRBV12-4 and TRBJ2-6; TRBD1 aligns across 7 bases. V lost 6 bases, J lost 7 bases, and 3 bases stayed unmatched. The CDR3 covers 13 residues. The CDR3 is CASRGTAANVLTF. In nucleotides, the CDR3 is TGTGCCAGCAGAGGGACAGCTGCCAACGTCCTGACTTTC.

This clonotype occurred a few times. The J gene is TRBJ1-1, the V gene TRBV25-1; a weak D match, TRBD1 (5 bases). The CDR3 is made up of 14 amino acids. Between the trimmed V and J ends, which lost 5 bases and 3 bases, there was a span of 13 bases. Germline lookup yields CDR1 MGHDK and CDR2 SYGVNS. The CDR3 DNA sequence: TGTGCCAGCAGTAAGACAGTGGCCGACACTGAAGCTTTCTTT. Translating gives CASSKTVADTEAFF.

This clonotype has a handful of counts. The genes are TRBV4-1 and TRBJ2-7; D possibly corresponds to TRBD1 (6 bases). The CDR3 totals 13 residues. V shed 1 base and J shed 6 bases, with 10 bases lying between them. In germline, CDR1 is MGHRA, CDR2 YSYEKL. In nucleotides, the CDR3 is TGCGCCAGCAGCCAAGGTACAGGGTTCGAGCAGTACTTC. Protein product: CASSQGTGFEQYF.

This clonotype was seen many times. The CDR3 DNA sequence: TGTGCCAGCAGCTTGGAGCGGGGGGCCTCCTACGAGCAGTACTTC. Its protein is CASSLERGASYEQYF. The V gene is TRBV11-2, the J gene TRBJ2-7; 9 bases align to TRBD2. Germline values: CDR1 SGHAT, CDR2 FQNNGV. CDR3 length: 15 residues. V was pared by 3 bases and J by 0 bases, with 3 bases of the junction left unmatched.